One and the same sample provided the 6 T cell receptor beta chains below, sequenced in a study of T cells expressing NK-cell markers. TCRdb reanalyzed the 5' RACE reads, giving one entry per CDR3 protein sequence and no DNA. Its table lists 550,000 or so distinct CDR3 sequences. Sequenced sample: blood T cells: a sorted CD56 or NKG2C T cell subset, CD4+ or CD8+ T cells, or bulk PBMC T cells (not recorded which). The receptors originated from a young man in good health.

Here the CDR3 reads CASSQETGPGRRFF. The chain recombines TRBV4-2 with TRBJ1-4; TCRdb proposes TRBD1, but this gene call is untestable without DNA. In germline, CDR1 is LGHNA, CDR2 YNFKEQ. The CDR3 loop spans 14 amino acids.

The chain links TRBV29-1 to TRBJ2-1; the TCRdb D gene call, TRBD2, has no DNA to confirm it. This CDR3 has 15 residues. Germline V gene data show CDR1 as SQVTM and CDR2 as ANQGSEA. This CDR3 is CSAKGLADAYNEQFF.

This chain joins TRBV5-1 and TRBJ2-5; TCRdb designates TRBD1, a call that cannot be tested without DNA. CDR3 length: 15 amino acids. Germline CDR1 SGHRS, CDR2 YFSETQ. The CDR3 sequence: CASSPRTGGQETQYF.

The CDR3 loop reads CASSPPDKSTEAFF. V is TRBV7-2 and J is TRBJ1-1; TCRdb lists TRBD1, though no DNA is available to test this call. There are 14 residues in the CDR3. CDR1 SGHTA and CDR2 FQGNSA come from the germline V gene.

V and J are TRBV11-3 and TRBJ2-5; the D call from TCRdb, TRBD1, cannot be confirmed without DNA. The CDR3 has 14 amino acids. Germline loops: CDR1 SGHNT, CDR2 YENEEA. This CDR3 reads CASIKGGSQETQYF.

The chain employs TRBV11-2 and TRBJ1-6; TCRdb reports TRBD1, a call that lacks DNA to check it against. Germline loops: CDR1 SGHAT, CDR2 FQNNGV. The CDR3 consists of 15 residues. The CDR3 spells CASSRFGQANSPLHF.